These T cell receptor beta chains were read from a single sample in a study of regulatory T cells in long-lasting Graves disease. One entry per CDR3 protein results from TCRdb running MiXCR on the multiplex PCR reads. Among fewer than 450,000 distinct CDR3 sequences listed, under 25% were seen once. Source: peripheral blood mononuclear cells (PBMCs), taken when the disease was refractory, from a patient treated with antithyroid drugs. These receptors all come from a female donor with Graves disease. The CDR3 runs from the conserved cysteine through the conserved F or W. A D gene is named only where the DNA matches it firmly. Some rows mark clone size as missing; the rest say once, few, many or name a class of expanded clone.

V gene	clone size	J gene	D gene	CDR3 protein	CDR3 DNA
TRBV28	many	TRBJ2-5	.	CASMEPVRETQYF	TGTGCCAGCATGGAACCGGTTCGAGAGACCCAGTACTTC
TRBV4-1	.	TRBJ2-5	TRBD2	CASSQPGTSGVEYF	TGCGCCAGCAGCCAACCCGGGACTAGCGGGGTGGAGTACTTC
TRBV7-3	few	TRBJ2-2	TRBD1	CASSRDRGRGTGELFF	TGTGCCAGCAGCCGAGACAGGGGGCGCGGCACCGGGGAGCTGTTTTTT
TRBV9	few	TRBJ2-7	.	CASSVNPSFPIYEQYF	TGTGCCAGCAGCGTTAACCCTAGCTTCCCAATCTACGAGCAGTACTTC
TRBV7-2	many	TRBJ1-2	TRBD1	CASSERDRGSGYTF	TGTGCCAGCAGCGAACGGGACAGGGGGTCTGGCTACACCTTC
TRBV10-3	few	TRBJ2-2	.	CAISVSLGAGELFF	TGTGCCATCAGTGTATCCCTAGGGGCCGGGGAGCTGTTTTTT
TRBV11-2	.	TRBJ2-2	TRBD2	CASSFPQTSGRYTGELFF	TGTGCCAGCAGCTTTCCTCAGACTAGCGGGAGATACACCGGGGAGCTGTTTTTT
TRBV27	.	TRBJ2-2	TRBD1	CASSLGQGLRGELFF	TGTGCCAGCAGCCTCGGACAGGGGTTAAGAGGGGAGCTGTTTTTT
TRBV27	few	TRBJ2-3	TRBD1	CASNTQGTRTDTQYF	TGTGCCAGCAACACACAGGGGACAAGGACAGATACGCAGTATTTT
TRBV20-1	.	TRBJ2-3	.	CSAQYHTDTQYF	TGCAGTGCGCAGTACCACACAGATACGCAGTATTTT
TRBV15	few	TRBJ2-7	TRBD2	CATSRTTGTSGTSYEQYF	TGTGCCACCAGCAGGACTACAGGGACTAGCGGGACCTCCTACGAGCAGTACTTC
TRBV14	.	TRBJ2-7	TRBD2	CASSHGTSGGSSYEQYF	TGTGCCAGCAGCCATGGGACTAGCGGGGGTTCGTCCTACGAGCAGTACTTC
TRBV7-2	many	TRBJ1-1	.	CASTGGVNTEAFF	TGTGCCAGCACCGGGGGAGTGAACACTGAAGCTTTCTTT
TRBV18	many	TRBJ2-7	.	CASSHMSYEQYF	TGTGCCAGCTCACACATGAGCTACGAGCAGTACTTC
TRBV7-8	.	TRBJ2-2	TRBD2	CASSPYFTSGSNTGELFF	TGTGCCAGCAGCCCCTACTTTACTAGCGGTTCGAACACCGGGGAGCTGTTTTTT
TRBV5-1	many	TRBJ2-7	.	CASSLGTPGLPYEQYF	TGCGCCAGCAGCTTGGGTACGCCAGGCCTCCCATACGAGCAGTACTTC
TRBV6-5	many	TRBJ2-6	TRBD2	CASSSPSGGANVLTF	TGTGCCAGCAGTTCCCCTAGCGGTGGGGCCAACGTCCTGACTTTC
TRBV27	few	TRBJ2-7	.	CASSLSGRYEQYF	TGTGCCAGCAGTTTATCGGGCAGATACGAGCAGTACTTC
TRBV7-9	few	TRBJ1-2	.	CASSLEYPRGTNYGYTF	TGTGCCAGCAGCTTAGAATATCCCAGGGGCACTAACTATGGCTACACCTTC
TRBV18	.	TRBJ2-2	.	CASSPGGSGTGELFF	TGTGCCAGCTCACCGGGTGGCAGTGGAACCGGGGAGCTGTTTTTT
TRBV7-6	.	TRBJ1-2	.	CASSYGDSGGYTF	TGTGCCAGCAGCTATGGGGATTCGGGCGGCTACACCTTC
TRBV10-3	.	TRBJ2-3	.	CAISEGGMLATDTQYF	TGTGCCATCAGTGAGGGCGGTATGCTAGCCACAGATACGCAGTATTTT
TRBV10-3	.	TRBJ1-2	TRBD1	CAIGGTVLNYGYTF	TGTGCCATCGGAGGGACAGTGCTAAACTATGGCTACACCTTC
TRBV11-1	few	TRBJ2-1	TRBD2	CASSPSGVEQFF	TGTGCCAGCAGCCCCAGCGGGGTTGAGCAGTTCTTC
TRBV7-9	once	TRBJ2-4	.	CASSLVDVQGNIQYF	TGTGCCAGCAGCTTAGTCGACGTTCAAGGGAACATTCAGTACTTC
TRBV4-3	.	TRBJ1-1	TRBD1	CASSRTTGGLDTEAFF	TGCGCCAGCAGCCGTACGACAGGGGGCCTGGACACTGAAGCTTTCTTT
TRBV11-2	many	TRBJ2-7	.	CASSDLIEQYF	TGTGCCAGCAGCGATCTAATCGAGCAGTACTTC
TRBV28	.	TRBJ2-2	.	CASSRPSGTYTGELFF	TGTGCCAGCAGTCGCCCCAGCGGAACTTACACCGGGGAGCTGTTTTTT
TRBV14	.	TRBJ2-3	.	CASSQRTQAPDTQYF	TGTGCCAGCAGCCAAAGGACACAAGCCCCAGATACGCAGTATTTT
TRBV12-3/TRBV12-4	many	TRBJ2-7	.	CASSFHGEQYF	TGTGCCAGCAGTTTTCACGGCGAGCAGTACTTC
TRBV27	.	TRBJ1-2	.	CASSLSVGNGYTF	TGTGCCAGCAGTTTATCGGTGGGGAATGGCTACACCTTC
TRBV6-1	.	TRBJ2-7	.	CASSGTSRWEQYF	TGTGCCAGCAGTGGGACCTCCAGATGGGAGCAGTACTTC
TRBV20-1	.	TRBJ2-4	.	CSARPLTVGIQYF	TGCAGTGCTCGCCCCCTAACGGTTGGCATTCAGTACTTC
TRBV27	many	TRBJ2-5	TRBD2	CASSPLAGGPLLNEETQYF	TGTGCCAGCAGTCCGCTAGCGGGAGGGCCACTTTTAAATGAGGAGACCCAGTACTTC
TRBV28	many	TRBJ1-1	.	CASKGVVEAFF	TGTGCCAGCAAGGGGGTAGTTGAAGCTTTCTTT
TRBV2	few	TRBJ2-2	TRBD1	CASRGQGAGELFF	TGTGCCAGCAGGGGACAGGGGGCCGGGGAGCTGTTTTTT
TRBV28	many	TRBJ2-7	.	CASSLPERSLGEQYF	TGTGCCAGCAGTCTCCCGGAGCGCTCCTTGGGGGAGCAGTACTTC
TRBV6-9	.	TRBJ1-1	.	CASSYREGVKNTEAFF	TGTGCCAGCAGTTACCGGGAGGGAGTTAAGAACACTGAAGCTTTCTTT
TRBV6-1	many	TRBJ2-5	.	CASSRTKNRETQYF	TGTGCCAGCAGTAGGACTAAAAATCGGGAGACCCAGTACTTC
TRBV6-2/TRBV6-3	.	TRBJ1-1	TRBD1	CASKAQGDTEAFF	TGTGCCAGCAAGGCCCAGGGGGACACTGAAGCTTTCTTT
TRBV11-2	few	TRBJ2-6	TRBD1	CASSTDRVEANVLTF	TGTGCCAGCAGCACCGACAGGGTTGAGGCCAACGTCCTGACTTTC
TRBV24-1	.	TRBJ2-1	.	CATSDYGSSYNEQFF	TGTGCCACCAGTGATTACGGGTCCTCCTACAATGAGCAGTTCTTC
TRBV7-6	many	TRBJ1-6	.	CASSLGAVPNNSPLHF	TGTGCCAGCAGCTTAGGGGCAGTACCTAATAATTCACCCCTCCACTTT
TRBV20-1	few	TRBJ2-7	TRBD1	CSVWEEDRGYNEQYF	TGCAGTGTTTGGGAGGAGGACAGGGGGTATAACGAGCAGTACTTC
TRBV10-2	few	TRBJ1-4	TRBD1	CASRAAGGREKLFF	TGCGCCAGCAGAGCAGCAGGGGGTAGGGAAAAACTGTTTTTT
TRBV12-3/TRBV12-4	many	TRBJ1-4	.	CASSSGGREKLFF	TGTGCCAGCAGTTCTGGGGGAAGGGAAAAACTGTTTTTT
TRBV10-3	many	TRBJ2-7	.	CAHGQGSYEQYF	TGTGCCCACGGCCAGGGGTCCTACGAGCAGTACTTC
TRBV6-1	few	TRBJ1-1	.	CASNPGIYGTEAFF	TGTGCCAGCAACCCAGGGATTTACGGCACTGAAGCTTTCTTT
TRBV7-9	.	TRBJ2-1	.	CASSSSSSGHEQFF	TGTGCCAGCAGCTCGTCCTCATCCGGGCATGAGCAGTTCTTC
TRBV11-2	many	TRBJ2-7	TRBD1	CASSPRRGPYEQYF	TGTGCCAGCAGCCCCCGCAGGGGGCCCTACGAGCAGTACTTC
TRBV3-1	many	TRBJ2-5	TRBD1	CASSQDDRGGETQYF	TGTGCCAGCAGCCAAGACGACAGGGGTGGAGAGACCCAGTACTTC
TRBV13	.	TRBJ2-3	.	CASSLSPDTQYF	TGTGCCAGCAGCTTAAGCCCAGATACGCAGTATTTT